These T cell receptor beta chains were read from a single sample in a study of CD8 T cells in ankylosing spondylitis. TCRdb itself ran the 5' RACE reads through MiXCR, one entry per CDR3 protein. Here the sample spans 150,000 to 200,000 distinct CDR3 sequences, 15% to 20% being singletons. Sequences were obtained from blood, either unsorted or a sorted T cell fraction (not recorded which). Receptors were obtained from a male donor aged 10-35 years with ankylosing spondylitis or in good health (not recorded which). Each CDR3 is given with its conserved first and last residue. Size tells how often a clone was seen (once, few, many) or the class of an expanded clone, and some rows leave it out.

clone size: -; V gene: TRBV12-3/TRBV12-4; J gene: TRBJ1-1; CDR3 protein: CASTHSLPRGDTEAFF
clone size: -; V gene: TRBV30; J gene: TRBJ1-3; CDR3 protein: CAWSLSTGFGNTIYF
clone size: many; V gene: TRBV2; J gene: TRBJ2-2; CDR3 protein: CASSAARGTGELFF
clone size: many; V gene: TRBV2; J gene: TRBJ2-1; CDR3 protein: CATLDTANNEQFF
clone size: -; V gene: TRBV29-1; J gene: TRBJ2-1; CDR3 protein: CSAAGTNSGKGDNEQFF
clone size: many; V gene: TRBV7-9; J gene: TRBJ2-3; CDR3 protein: CASSSMDRGESQTQYF
clone size: many; V gene: TRBV5-1; J gene: TRBJ1-5; CDR3 protein: CASSPATGVQPQHF
clone size: many; V gene: TRBV28; J gene: TRBJ1-2; CDR3 protein: CASKTGTVYGYTF
clone size: many; V gene: TRBV29-1; J gene: TRBJ1-1; CDR3 protein: CSVRGNTEAFF
clone size: many; V gene: TRBV20-1; J gene: TRBJ2-1; CDR3 protein: CSAPGLRYNEQFF
clone size: many; V gene: TRBV7-8; J gene: TRBJ1-3; CDR3 protein: CASSHSRDVGNTIYF
clone size: many; V gene: TRBV10-3; J gene: TRBJ1-1; CDR3 protein: CAISESTRVGRTEAFF
clone size: -; V gene: TRBV6-4; J gene: TRBJ2-7; CDR3 protein: CASSAGTGPYEQYF
clone size: many; V gene: TRBV5-1; J gene: TRBJ2-7; CDR3 protein: CASSFSDGYEQYF
clone size: many; V gene: TRBV24-1; J gene: TRBJ1-2; CDR3 protein: CATSPRGQGGGYTF
clone size: many; V gene: TRBV18; J gene: TRBJ1-5; CDR3 protein: CASSSGTTNQPQHF
clone size: many; V gene: TRBV7-2; J gene: TRBJ2-1; CDR3 protein: CASSLMGLAGGVRYNEQFF
clone size: many; V gene: TRBV9; J gene: TRBJ2-1; CDR3 protein: CASSVTSGYNEQFF
clone size: many; V gene: TRBV6-2/TRBV6-3; J gene: TRBJ2-7; CDR3 protein: CASSQNRGWEQYF
clone size: many; V gene: TRBV4-3; J gene: TRBJ2-1; CDR3 protein: CASSQDFSIRGAHNEQFF